This T cell receptor beta chain is drawn from a study of early T cells in non-severe SARS-CoV-2 infection. Looking at the study overall: Sequenced material consisted of bulk RNA (from unsorted whole blood), and chains were unpaired. General observations from the study: Database matching using VDJdb favored anti-spike CD8 responses, with private and CD4 specificities left missing.

Molecules of cDNA were individually given unique molecular identifiers that were attached to them. TCRdb processed the 5' RACE reads anew with MiXCR; each CDR3 protein has one entry. Counted here are just over 70,000 distinct CDR3 sequences, approximately 12% occurring once; the ten biggest clones make up 1.3%. The ends lost 3 bases at V and 2 bases at J; junction bases unmatched: 7. Germline loops: CDR1 MDHEN, CDR2 SYDVKM. CDR3 size: 17 residues. This clonotype was found many times. Antigen specificity is unknown. The chain has TRBV28 and TRBJ2-3, with TRBD2 matching 11 bases. Sequences were obtained from whole blood. The receptor comes from an adult who was a healthcare worker with PCR-confirmed SARS-CoV-2 infection or an uninfected control (not recorded which). The CDR3 DNA sequence: TGTGCCAGCAGTTTGGGGCCTAGCGGGAGGTTCACAGATACGCAGTATTTT. This codes for CASSLGPSGRFTDTQYF.